The T cell receptor beta chain described here comes from a study of vaccination and CD4 T cells after COVID-19. Overall study context: Control cultures were supplied with a CEFX pool, an HIV-1 Nef pool, or no peptide at all.

The CDR3 is 14 residues long. V was trimmed by 2 bases and J by 0 bases, leaving 8 bases between them. Germline V gene lookup returns CDR1 SEHNR and CDR2 FQNEAQ (reference sequence). Regarding this clonotype: Its antigen is unidentified.

Cultured CD4+ T cells had their DNA profiled by the Oncomine TCR Beta short-read assay. TCRdb called the PCR reads again in MiXCR, with one record for every CDR3 protein. Among about 23,000 distinct CDR3 sequences listed, about a third were seen once. The study, taken as a whole, reports: The median proportion of reactive clones detected only post-vaccination in convalescent patients was 75% to 90%.

As to time point: late sampling 161 to 241 days after vaccination in a few convalescent patients. Treatment noted: roughly 11-day PBMC culture with coronavirus spike peptide pools or control peptides (ViraFEST assay). The TCR comes from a human donor who had recovered from COVID-19. This sequence joins TRBV7-9 and TRBJ2-7; no reliable D call. This specimen was CD4+ T cells from blood, cultured in vitro, taken about 7 months after SARS-CoV-2 vaccination. The CDR3 spells CASSLSGDSYEQYF. The CDR3 nucleotides read TGTGCCAGCAGCTTATCTGGGGACTCCTACGAGCAGTACTTC. Together with reference TRBV7-9 and TRBJ2-7, the CDR3 gives the full variable domain: DTGVSQNPRHKITKRGQNVTFRCDPISEHNRLYWYRQTLGQGPEFLTYFQNEAQLEKSRLLSDRFSAERPKGSFSTLEIQRTEQGDSAMYLCASSLSGDSYEQYFGPGTRLTVT.